This record covers a single TCR beta chain. The CDR3 runs 12 residues. The germline V gene has CDR1 MDHEN and CDR2 SYDVKM. With 2 bases removed from V and 4 bases from J, the gap between germline ends came to 6 bases. These data originate in a study of CD8 T cells in Susac syndrome. Random-hexamer reverse transcription was applied to roughly 0.45 to 1 ug RNA. Across 54 Vbeta and 13 Jbeta, immunoSEQ multiplex PCR amplified TCR beta CDR3. A single record per CDR3 protein comes from TCRdb applying MiXCR to the immunoSEQ multiplex PCR reads. The sample comprises around 170,000 distinct CDR3 sequences, more than 85% of which are singletons, and 0.15% to 0.2% rests with the top ten.

The sequencing input was CD8+ T cells from PBMCs. The rearrangement uses TRBV28 and TRBJ2-7, with unresolved D. The sequence came from a human donor with Susac syndrome. CDR3: CASSLKWYEQYF. DNA of the CDR3: TGTGCCAGCAGTTTAAAATGGTACGAGCAGTACTTC.